Presented here are 29 T cell receptor beta chains from one specimen sequenced in a study of shared clonotypes between healthy human individuals (dated by TCRdb to about 2020). The library was obtained by the immunoSEQ multiplex PCR assay. Not all clones reach the TCRdb copy of this immuneACCESS table, which keeps in-frame sequences only. Checked studies attribute under half of the gap to unresolved V genes and leave the rest unexplained. The sample data list about 690,000 clones, and about 90% of these were observed just once. 30% to 40% of the sample rests with the top ten. Sequenced: memory CD8+ T cells from PBMCs. Per the publication, the cell subset or site label means: CD45RO+ cells pooled with CCR7-negative TemRA cells. Source of these receptors: a man younger than 35 in good health. Some clones in this sample may be carry-over from other donors' samples.

This clone came up many times. The J gene is TRBJ1-5, the V gene TRBV7-9, with D unclear. The CDR3 spans 16 residues. The ends were cut back, 5 bases at V and 0 bases at J, with 14 bases in the middle. Germline V gene data show CDR1 as SEHNR and CDR2 as FQNEAQ (reference sequence). The CDR3 here is CASSPNGGSSNQPQHF. The CDR3 DNA sequence: TGTGCCAGCAGCCCAAACGGAGGCAGTAGCAATCAGCCCCAGCATTTT.

CDR3 bases: TGTGCCAGCAGCCACCCAAGGGACCCGGAGGGTGGCTACACCTTC. It encodes CASSHPRDPEGGYTF. The chain combines TRBV7-9 with TRBJ1-2, with D perhaps matching TRBD1 (5 bases). Trimming took 5 bases from V and 7 from J, leaving 20 bases between them. Germline CDR1 reads SEHNR; CDR2 reads FQNEAQ (reference sequence). The CDR3 totals 15 residues.

The genes are TRBV5-6 and TRBJ2-7; unclear D gene. The germline gives CDR1 SGHDT, CDR2 YYEEEE. The CDR3 consists of 14 residues. Between the trimmed V and J ends, which lost 4 bases and 5 bases, there was a span of 16 bases. DNA for the CDR3: TGTGCCAGCAGCCCCTCCCCATCTTCCCACGAGCAGTACTTC. Its protein product is CASSPSPSSHEQYF.

The J gene is TRBJ2-3, the V gene TRBV11-2; D might be TRBD1 (5 bases). The CDR3 has 14 amino acids. Germline-derived CDR1 and CDR2 are SGHAT and FQNNGV. Deletions cut 5 bases from V and 3 bases from J, with 12 bases between. CDR3 DNA: TGTGCCAGCAGCCCGAGGACATTTACAGATACGCAGTATTTT. It yields the protein CASSPRTFTDTQYF.

This clone was observed a single time. The chain is built from TRBV19 and TRBJ2-1; no clear D gene. The germline CDR1 and CDR2 sequences are LNHDA and SQIVND (reference sequence). This CDR3 contains 15 residues. V was cut by 5 bases and J by 2 bases, with 13 bases left in between. The chain's CDR3 is CASSSVDGPYNEQFF. The CDR3 DNA is TGTGCCAGTAGTTCGGTAGACGGGCCCTACAATGAGCAGTTCTTC.

V is TRBV30 and J is TRBJ2-7; D might be TRBD1 (6 bases). The germline gives CDR1 GTSNPN, CDR2 SVGIG (reference sequence). CDR3 length: 13 residues. The ends were cut back, 1 base at V and 5 bases at J, with 12 bases in the middle. The CDR3 here is CAWSASNRDEQYF. DNA for the CDR3: TGTGCCTGGAGTGCTTCGAACAGGGACGAGCAGTACTTC.

The chain couples TRBV11-2 to TRBJ2-6; D is uncertain. The CDR3 runs to 17 residues. From germline, CDR1 is SGHAT and CDR2 FQNNGV. V dropped 4 bases and J dropped 0 bases, with 13 bases sitting between them. This CDR3 reads CASSSPQSLSGANVLTF. Written as DNA, the CDR3 is TGTGCCAGCAGCTCACCACAGAGCCTCTCTGGGGCCAACGTCCTGACTTTC.

The chain uses TRBV19 and TRBJ2-7; TRBD2 is a possible D gene (5 bases). V was cut by 1 base and J by 0 bases, with 10 bases left in between. This CDR3 contains 15 residues. CDR1 and CDR2 from the germline V gene are LNHDA and SQIVND (reference sequence). The CDR3 DNA reads as TGTGCCAGTAGTATAGCCCGGGGAAGCTCCTACGAGCAGTACTTC. This encodes CASSIARGSSYEQYF.

The chain carries TRBV28 and TRBJ2-7, with D possibly TRBD1 on 5 matching bases. Trimming took off 6 bases at V and 5 bases at J, with 17 bases between the two ends. The CDR3 length is 14 residues. Germline loops: CDR1 MDHEN, CDR2 SYDVKM. The CDR3 is CASSPVGEGNEQYF. The CDR3 DNA follows: TGTGCCAGCAGCCCCGTAGGGGAAGGCAACGAGCAGTACTTC.

This chain joins TRBV27 and TRBJ1-5; tentatively, D is TRBD1 (5 bases). CDR1 is MNHEY, CDR2 SMNVEV, per germline (reference sequence). Trimming left V 5 bases short and J 5 bases short, with 13 bases between. This CDR3 has 14 residues. CDR3 coding DNA: TGTGCCAGCAGTAACCGGGACGGACATCAGCCCCAGCATTTT. Amino acid sequence: CASSNRDGHQPQHF.

The V and J genes are TRBV7-3 and TRBJ2-1; unclear D gene. This CDR3 has 13 residues. V was shortened by 4 bases and J by 0 bases, with 4 bases between the two germline ends. Germline V CDR1 and CDR2: SGHTA, FQGTGA. The CDR3 protein is CASSSSSYNEQFF. In DNA, the CDR3 is TGTGCCAGCAGCTCGAGCTCCTACAATGAGCAGTTCTTC.

The V gene is TRBV7-2, the J gene TRBJ2-7, with 16 bases matching TRBD2. Trimming at V came to 4 bases and at J to 3 bases, leaving 3 bases not matched to a gene. The CDR3 covers 16 residues. Germline V gives CDR1 SGHTA, CDR2 FQGNSA. The CDR3 region has the DNA TGTGCCAGCAGCTCGGGACTAGCGGGAGGGTACTACGAGCAGTACTTC. This encodes CASSSGLAGGYYEQYF.

As regards this clone: Additional DNA sequences in this sample encode the identical CDR3. The chain employs TRBV27 and TRBJ2-1; 8 bases are a match to TRBD2. Germline-derived CDR1 and CDR2 are MNHEY and SMNVEV (reference sequence). The V gene end was trimmed by 6 bases and the J gene end by 9 bases; junction bases not matched to a gene: 1. This CDR3 has 11 residues. CDR3 in amino acids: CASSRGGEQFF. CDR3 nucleotide sequence: TGTGCCAGCAGCCGGGGGGGTGAGCAGTTCTTC.

The chain is built from TRBV4-1 and TRBJ1-2, with D unclear. The germline gives CDR1 MGHRA, CDR2 YSYEKL. V was pared by 1 base and J by 8 bases, with 17 bases between. The CDR3 covers 15 residues. CDR3 sequence (DNA): TGCGCCAGCAGCCAAGGGCCGGGCACAACCCCGGGCTACACCTTC. Protein product: CASSQGPGTTPGYTF.

CDR3 residues: CASGGGTPGGELFF. The DNA of the CDR3 is TGTGCCAGTGGGGGAGGGACTCCAGGTGGGGAGCTGTTTTTT. This rearrangement joins TRBV19 to TRBJ2-2, with TRBD2 matching 7 bases. The CDR3 runs to 14 residues. Germline V CDR1 and CDR2: LNHDA, SQIVND (reference sequence). Losses at the gene ends were 8 bases for V and 8 bases for J; bases not matched to a gene: 11.

V usage is TRBV27 and J usage is TRBJ2-3; TRBD1 aligns across 9 bases. The V and J ends lost 8 bases and 5 bases, in that order; junction bases with no gene match: 11. CDR1 and CDR2 (germline): MNHEY, SMNVEV (reference sequence). This CDR3 has 15 residues. This CDR3 reads CASSDRGESGDTQYF. The DNA for the CDR3 is TGTGCCAGCTCCGACAGGGGGGAATCTGGAGATACGCAGTATTTT.

The rearrangement links TRBV6-7 to TRBJ2-5; D may be TRBD1 (5 bases). TRBV6-7 is marked as an open reading frame, function uncertain. Trimming took off 3 bases at V and 5 bases at J, with 25 bases between the two ends. This CDR3 has 18 amino acids. As DNA, the CDR3 is TGTGCCAGCAGTTATGTGCAGGAGACAGTGGATTGTGTGGAGACCCAGTACTTC. Its protein is CASSYVQETVDCVETQYF.

The chain employs TRBV7-9 and TRBJ1-2; 10 nucleotides agree with TRBD1. This CDR3 has 17 residues. Germline V gives CDR1 SEHNR, CDR2 FQNEAQ (reference sequence). J gave up 7 bases and V 1 base, and 12 bases lay outside the gene matches. CDR3: CASSLGWRGQGSSGYTF. The CDR3 DNA reads TGTGCCAGCAGCTTAGGTTGGCGGGGACAGGGGAGCAGTGGCTACACCTTC.

V usage is TRBV27 and J usage is TRBJ1-5, with a possible D match to TRBD1 (5 bases). Germline V gives CDR1 MNHEY, CDR2 SMNVEV (reference sequence). Trimming stripped 5 bases from V and 3 bases from J, with 17 bases between. This CDR3 is built from 16 residues. CDR3 amino acids: CASSMTAIDLNQPQHF. The CDR3 DNA reads as TGTGCCAGCAGTATGACAGCTATAGACCTCAATCAGCCCCAGCATTTT.

This clone was observed at least ten times. V is TRBV6-1 and J is TRBJ2-7; 10 bases map to TRBD2. Germline V gene lookup returns CDR1 MNHNS and CDR2 SASEGT. The CDR3 extends over 15 amino acids. V was pared by 4 bases and J by 7 bases, with 10 bases of the junction left unmatched. This CDR3 reads CASSAEAGGPGEQYF. CDR3 nucleotide sequence: TGTGCCAGCAGTGCCGAAGCGGGAGGGCCAGGGGAGCAGTACTTC.

V is TRBV7-9 and J is TRBJ1-1; maybe TRBD1 (6 bases). V was shortened by 5 bases and J by 3 bases, with 13 bases between the two germline ends. CDR1 is SEHNR and CDR2 is FQNEAQ in the germline V gene (reference sequence). CDR3 size: 14 residues. The CDR3 loop reads CASSGRGADTEAFF. Here the CDR3 DNA reads TGTGCCAGCAGCGGGCGGGGGGCGGACACTGAAGCTTTCTTT.

The chain has TRBV4-1 and TRBJ2-1, with D perhaps TRBD2 (7 bases). Trimming shortened V by 0 bases and J by 9 bases, and 15 bases separated the two germline ends. CDR3 length: 15 amino acids. The germline gives CDR1 MGHRA, CDR2 YSYEKL. CDR3: CASSQDSGGVSEQFF. The CDR3 DNA sequence: TGCGCCAGCAGCCAAGATTCGGGGGGCGTTAGTGAGCAGTTCTTC.

The genes are TRBV10-3 and TRBJ2-6; 11 bases agree with TRBD1. Germline CDR1 is ENHRY and CDR2 is SYGVKD. V lost 0 bases, J lost 0 bases, and 16 bases stayed unmatched. CDR3 length: 23 amino acids. Here the CDR3 reads CAISESTPPGQGDTPSGANVLTF. The CDR3 nucleotides read TGTGCCATCAGTGAGTCGACACCTCCGGGACAGGGGGATACTCCCTCTGGGGCCAACGTCCTGACTTTC.

CDR3 loop: CASRDPGGNQPQHF. The CDR3 DNA reads as TGTGCCAGCAGAGACCCTGGGGGCAATCAGCCCCAGCATTTT. The chain links TRBV28 to TRBJ1-5; D unclear. Germline CDR1 is MDHEN and CDR2 is SYDVKM. Trimming pared 6 bases from V and 2 bases from J, leaving 11 bases between. The length of the CDR3 is 14 residues.

This sequence joins TRBV27 and TRBJ2-5; tentative D call: TRBD1 (5 bases). The CDR3 has 18 residues. V was trimmed by 5 bases and J by 7 bases, leaving 29 bases between them. Germline CDR1 reads MNHEY; CDR2 reads SMNVEV (reference sequence). The CDR3, as DNA: TGTGCCAGCAGTCCCCACCGAGGCGAAGGGGCCGCTTTTGGGACCCAGTACTTC. This encodes CASSPHRGEGAAFGTQYF.

Only one count was recorded for this clone. V and J are TRBV5-4 and TRBJ1-4; unclear D gene. This CDR3 is 16 amino acids long. CDR1 is SGHNT and CDR2 is YYREEE in the germline V gene (reference sequence). The ends were cut back, 4 bases at V and 8 bases at J, with 21 bases in the middle. CDR3 protein: CASSLTTTPLGEKLFF. DNA for the CDR3: TGTGCCAGCAGCCTTACGACGACCCCCCTTGGGGAAAAACTGTTTTTT. The entire variable domain, with the rest obtained from reference TRBV5-4 and TRBJ1-4, is as follows: ETGVTQSPTHLIKTRGQQVTLRCSSQSGHNTVSWYQQALGQGPQFIFQYYREEENGRGNFPPRFSGLQFPNYSSELNVNALELDDSALYLCASSLTTTPLGEKLFFGSGTQLSVL.

The rearrangement links TRBV2 to TRBJ2-3; D is ambiguous. Looked up from germline, CDR1 is SNHLY and CDR2 is FYNNEI. V was clipped by 10 bases and J by 8 bases, with 10 bases between them. There are 10 residues in the CDR3. CDR3: CATGIRTQYF. The CDR3 bases are TGTGCCACGGGCATCCGTACGCAGTATTTT.

The rearrangement joins TRBV19 to TRBJ2-1; 11 bases map to TRBD2. Germline V lookup: CDR1 LNHDA, CDR2 SQIVND (reference sequence). The CDR3 extends over 15 amino acids. With 6 bases clipped from V and 3 bases from J, the junction kept 4 bases outside the gene matches. The CDR3 region is CASRLAGGFYNEQFF. The DNA for the CDR3 is TGTGCCAGTAGGTTAGCGGGAGGGTTCTACAATGAGCAGTTCTTC. Based on the CDR3 plus reference TRBV19 and TRBJ2-1, the full variable domain is DGGITQSPKYLFRKEGQNVTLSCEQNLNHDAMYWYRQDPGQGLRLIYYSQIVNDFQKGDIAEGYSVSREKKESFPLTVTSAQKNPTAFYLCASRLAGGFYNEQFFGPGTRLTVL.

The CDR3 loop is CASSFAGGRETQYF. The CDR3 nucleotides are TGTGCCAGCAGTTTTGCTGGGGGCAGGGAGACCCAGTACTTC. The gene calls are TRBV27 and TRBJ2-5; tentatively, D is TRBD1 (6 bases). There are 14 residues in the CDR3. Trimming removed 3 bases at V and 5 bases at J, with 13 bases between. CDR1 MNHEY and CDR2 SMNVEV come from the germline V gene (reference sequence).